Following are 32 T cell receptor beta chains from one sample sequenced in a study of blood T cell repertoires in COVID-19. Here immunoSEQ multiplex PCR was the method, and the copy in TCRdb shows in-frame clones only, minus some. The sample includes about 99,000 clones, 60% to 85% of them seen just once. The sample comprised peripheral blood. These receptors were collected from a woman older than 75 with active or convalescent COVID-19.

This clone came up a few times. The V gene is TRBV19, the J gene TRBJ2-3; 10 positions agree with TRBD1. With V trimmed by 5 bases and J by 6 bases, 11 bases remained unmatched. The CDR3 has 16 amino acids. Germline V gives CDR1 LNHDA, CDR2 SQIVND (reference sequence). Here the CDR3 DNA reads TGTGCCAGTAGTCAACTGACAGGGGGCCTACAGGATACGCAGTATTTT. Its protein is CASSQLTGGLQDTQYF.

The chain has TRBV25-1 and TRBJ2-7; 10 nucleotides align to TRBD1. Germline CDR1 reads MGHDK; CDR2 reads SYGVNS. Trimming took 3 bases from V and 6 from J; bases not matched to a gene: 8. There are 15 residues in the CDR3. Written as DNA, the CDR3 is TGTGCCAGCAGTGACGCTAGACAGGGGGCATCCGAGCAGTACTTC. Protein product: CASSDARQGASEQYF.

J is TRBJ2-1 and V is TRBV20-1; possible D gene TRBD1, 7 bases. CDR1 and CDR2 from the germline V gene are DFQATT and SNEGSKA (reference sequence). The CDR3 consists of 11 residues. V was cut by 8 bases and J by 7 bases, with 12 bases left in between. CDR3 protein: CSQGGMNEQFF. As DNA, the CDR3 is TGCAGTCAGGGGGGTATGAATGAGCAGTTCTTC.

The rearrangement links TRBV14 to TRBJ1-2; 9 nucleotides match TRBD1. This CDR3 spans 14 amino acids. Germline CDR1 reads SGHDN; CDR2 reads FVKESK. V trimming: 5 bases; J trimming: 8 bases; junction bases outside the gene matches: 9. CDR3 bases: TGTGCCAGCAGCTTCGACAGGGGGACAGGGGGCTACACCTTC. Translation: CASSFDRGTGGYTF.

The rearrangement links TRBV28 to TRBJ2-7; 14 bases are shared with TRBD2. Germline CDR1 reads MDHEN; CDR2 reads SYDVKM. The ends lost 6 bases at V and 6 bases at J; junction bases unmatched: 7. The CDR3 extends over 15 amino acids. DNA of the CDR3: TGTGCCAGCAGCCTGGGGGGACTAGCGGGAGTCGAGCAGTACTTC. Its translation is CASSLGGLAGVEQYF.

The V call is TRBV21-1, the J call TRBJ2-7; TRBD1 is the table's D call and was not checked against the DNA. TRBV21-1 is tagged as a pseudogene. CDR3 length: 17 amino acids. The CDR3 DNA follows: TGTGCCAGCAGCAAAATGAATGACAGGGGCAACGTCTACGAGCAGTACTTC. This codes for CASSKMNDRGNVYEQYF.

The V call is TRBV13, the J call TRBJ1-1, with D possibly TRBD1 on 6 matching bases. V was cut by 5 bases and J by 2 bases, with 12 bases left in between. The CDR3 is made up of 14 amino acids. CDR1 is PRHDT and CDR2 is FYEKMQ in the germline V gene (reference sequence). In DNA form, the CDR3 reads TGTGCCAGCAGCAACCGGGACACAAACACTGAAGCTTTCTTT. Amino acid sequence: CASSNRDTNTEAFF.

The CDR3 region is CASSPRGGSYEQYF. CDR3 nucleotide sequence: TGTGCCAGCAGCCCAAGGGGAGGGAGTTACGAGCAGTACTTC. The V gene is TRBV7-2, the J gene TRBJ2-7; 7 positions match TRBD2. J was trimmed by 4 bases and V by 5 bases; bases with no gene match: 8. Germline lookup yields CDR1 SGHTA and CDR2 FQGNSA. CDR3 size: 14 residues.

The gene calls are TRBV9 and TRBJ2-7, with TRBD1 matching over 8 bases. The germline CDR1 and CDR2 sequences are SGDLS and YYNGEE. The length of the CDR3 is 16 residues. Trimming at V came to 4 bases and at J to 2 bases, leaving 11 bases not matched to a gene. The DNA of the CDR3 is TGTGCCAGCAGCTTCCCTCCCCGGGACAGGACCTACGAGCAGTACTTC. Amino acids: CASSFPPRDRTYEQYF.

CDR3 in amino acids: CASRFSISGGSYNEQFF. The CDR3 bases are TGTGCCAGCAGATTCTCAATTAGCGGAGGCTCCTACAATGAGCAGTTCTTC. The chain carries TRBV7-9 and TRBJ2-1; TRBD2 is a possible D gene (6 bases). Germline V CDR1 and CDR2: SEHNR, FQNEAQ (reference sequence). There are 17 residues in the CDR3. V shed 6 bases and J shed 0 bases, with 18 bases lying between them.

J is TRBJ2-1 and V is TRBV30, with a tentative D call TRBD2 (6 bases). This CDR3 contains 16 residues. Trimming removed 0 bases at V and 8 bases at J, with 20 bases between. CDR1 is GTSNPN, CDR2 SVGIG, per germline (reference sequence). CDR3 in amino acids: CAWSVFRGTSRDEQFF. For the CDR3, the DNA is TGTGCCTGGAGTGTATTCCGTGGGACTTCTCGGGATGAGCAGTTCTTC. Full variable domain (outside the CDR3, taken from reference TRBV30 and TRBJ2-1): SQTIHQWPATLVQPVGSPLSLECTVEGTSNPNLYWYRQAAGRGLQLLFYSVGIGQISSEVPQNLSASRPQDRQFILSSKKLLLSDSGFYLCAWSVFRGTSRDEQFFGPGTRLTVL.

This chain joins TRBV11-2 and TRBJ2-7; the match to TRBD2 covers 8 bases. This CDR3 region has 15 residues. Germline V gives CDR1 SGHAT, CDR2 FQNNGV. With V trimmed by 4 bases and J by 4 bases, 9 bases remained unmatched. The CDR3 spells CASSSQLAGVYEQYF. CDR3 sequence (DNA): TGTGCCAGCAGCTCCCAGCTAGCGGGTGTATACGAGCAGTACTTC.

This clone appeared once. Here the CDR3 reads CASSQQTSGYEQYF. The CDR3 DNA sequence: TGCGCCAGCAGCCAACAGACTAGCGGATACGAGCAGTACTTC. J is TRBJ2-7 and V is TRBV4-3; 9 bases match TRBD2. J lost 4 bases, V lost 2 bases, and 3 bases had no gene match. Germline V gene sequence: CDR1 LGHNA, CDR2 YSLEER. This CDR3 is 14 amino acids long.

In DNA form, the CDR3 reads TGTGCCATCAGTCCAGGGGCCCCAGGGGAAGAGACCCAGTACTTC. Translating it yields CAISPGAPGEETQYF. The chain has TRBV10-3 and TRBJ2-5, with D possibly matching TRBD1 (6 bases). CDR1 is ENHRY and CDR2 is SYGVKD in the germline V gene. The CDR3 extends over 15 amino acids. V gave up 5 bases and J gave up 3 bases, with 16 bases separating them.

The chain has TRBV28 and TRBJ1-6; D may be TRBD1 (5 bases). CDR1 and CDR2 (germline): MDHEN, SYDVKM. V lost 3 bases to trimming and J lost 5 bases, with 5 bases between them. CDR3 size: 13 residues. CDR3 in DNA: TGTGCCAGCAGTTTCAGGGATAATTCACCCCTCCACTTT. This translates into CASSFRDNSPLHF.

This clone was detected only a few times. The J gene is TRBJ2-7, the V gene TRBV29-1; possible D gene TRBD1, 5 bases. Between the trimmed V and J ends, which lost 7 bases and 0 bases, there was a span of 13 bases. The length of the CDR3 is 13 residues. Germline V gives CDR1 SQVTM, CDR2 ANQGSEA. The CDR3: CSAGHPDSYEQYF. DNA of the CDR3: TGCAGCGCTGGACACCCAGACTCCTACGAGCAGTACTTC.

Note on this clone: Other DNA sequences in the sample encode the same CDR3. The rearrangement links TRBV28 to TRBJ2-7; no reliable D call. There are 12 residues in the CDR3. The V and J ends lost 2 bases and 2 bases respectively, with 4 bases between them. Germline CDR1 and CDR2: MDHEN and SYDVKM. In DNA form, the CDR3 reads TGTGCCAGCAGTTTAGGAGCCTACGAGCAGTACTTC. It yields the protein CASSLGAYEQYF.

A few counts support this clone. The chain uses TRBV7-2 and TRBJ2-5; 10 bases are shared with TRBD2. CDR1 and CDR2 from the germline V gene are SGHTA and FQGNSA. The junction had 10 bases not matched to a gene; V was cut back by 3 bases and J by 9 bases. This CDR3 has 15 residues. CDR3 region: CASSFTSGDSGPQYF. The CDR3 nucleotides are TGTGCCAGCAGCTTCACTAGCGGGGACTCGGGGCCCCAGTACTTC.

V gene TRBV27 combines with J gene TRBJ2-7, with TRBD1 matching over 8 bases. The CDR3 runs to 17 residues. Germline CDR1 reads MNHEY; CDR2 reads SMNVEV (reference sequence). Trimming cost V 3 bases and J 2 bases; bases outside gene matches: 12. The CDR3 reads CASSFHPTGERTYEQYF. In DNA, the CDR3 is TGTGCCAGCAGTTTTCACCCGACAGGGGAAAGGACCTACGAGCAGTACTTC.

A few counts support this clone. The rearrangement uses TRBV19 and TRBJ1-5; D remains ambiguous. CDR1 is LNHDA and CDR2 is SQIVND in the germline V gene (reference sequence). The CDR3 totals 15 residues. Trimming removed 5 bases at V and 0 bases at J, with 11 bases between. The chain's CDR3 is CASSLVRYSNQPQHF. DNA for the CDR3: TGTGCCAGTAGTTTGGTACGGTATAGCAATCAGCCCCAGCATTTT.

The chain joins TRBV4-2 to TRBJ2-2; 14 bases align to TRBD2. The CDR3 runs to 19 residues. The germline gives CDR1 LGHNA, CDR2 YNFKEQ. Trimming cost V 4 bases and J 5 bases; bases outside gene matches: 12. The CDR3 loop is CASSPRTSGRRYSTGELFF. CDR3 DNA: TGTGCCAGCAGCCCTCGGACTAGCGGGAGGAGGTATTCAACCGGGGAGCTGTTTTTT.

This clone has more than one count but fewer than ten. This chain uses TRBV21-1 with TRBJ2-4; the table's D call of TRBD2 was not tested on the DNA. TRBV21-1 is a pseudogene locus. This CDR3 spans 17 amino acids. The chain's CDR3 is CASSLRERESGKNIQYF. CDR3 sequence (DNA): TGTGCCAGCAGTTTAAGGGAGCGGGAGAGCGGCAAAAACATTCAGTACTTC.

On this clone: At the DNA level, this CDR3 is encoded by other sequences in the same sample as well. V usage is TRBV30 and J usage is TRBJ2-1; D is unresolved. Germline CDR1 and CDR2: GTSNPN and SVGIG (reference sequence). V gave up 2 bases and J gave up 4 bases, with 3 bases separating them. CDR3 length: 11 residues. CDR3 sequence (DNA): TGTGCCTGGAGTCAATACAATGAGCAGTTCTTC. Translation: CAWSQYNEQFF. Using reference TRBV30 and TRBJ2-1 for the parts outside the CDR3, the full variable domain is SQTIHQWPATLVQPVGSPLSLECTVEGTSNPNLYWYRQAAGRGLQLLFYSVGIGQISSEVPQNLSASRPQDRQFILSSKKLLLSDSGFYLCAWSQYNEQFFGPGTRLTVL.

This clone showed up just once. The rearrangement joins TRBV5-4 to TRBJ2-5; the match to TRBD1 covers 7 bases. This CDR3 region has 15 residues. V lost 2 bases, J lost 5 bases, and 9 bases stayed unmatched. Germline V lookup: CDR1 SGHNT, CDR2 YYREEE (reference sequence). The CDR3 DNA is TGTGCCAGCAGCTTACGGATGCAGGGGGATGAGACCCAGTACTTC. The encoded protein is CASSLRMQGDETQYF.

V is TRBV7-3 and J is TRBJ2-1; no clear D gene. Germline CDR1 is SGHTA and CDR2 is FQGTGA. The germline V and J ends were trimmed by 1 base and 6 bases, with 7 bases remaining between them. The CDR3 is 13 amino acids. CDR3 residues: CASSLSGRNEQFF. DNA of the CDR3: TGTGCCAGCAGCTTAAGTGGCCGCAATGAGCAGTTCTTC.

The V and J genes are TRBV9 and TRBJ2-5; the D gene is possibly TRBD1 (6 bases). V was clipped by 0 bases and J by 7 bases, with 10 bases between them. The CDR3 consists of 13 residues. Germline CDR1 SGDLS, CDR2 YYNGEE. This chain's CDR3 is CASSVDQGRTQYF. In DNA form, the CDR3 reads TGTGCCAGCAGCGTAGACCAGGGGCGGACCCAGTACTTC.

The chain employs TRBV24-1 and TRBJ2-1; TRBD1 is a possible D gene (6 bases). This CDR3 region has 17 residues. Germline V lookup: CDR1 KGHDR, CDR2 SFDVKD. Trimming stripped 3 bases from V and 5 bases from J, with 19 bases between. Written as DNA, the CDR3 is TGTGCCACCAGTGATACAAAGGACAGTCAAGGTAACAATGAGCAGTTCTTC. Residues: CATSDTKDSQGNNEQFF.

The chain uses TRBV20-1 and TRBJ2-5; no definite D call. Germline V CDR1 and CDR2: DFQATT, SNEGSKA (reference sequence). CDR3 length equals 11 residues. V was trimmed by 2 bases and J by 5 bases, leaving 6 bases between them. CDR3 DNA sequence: TGCAGTGCTAGACAGTTGGAGACCCAGTACTTC. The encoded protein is CSARQLETQYF.

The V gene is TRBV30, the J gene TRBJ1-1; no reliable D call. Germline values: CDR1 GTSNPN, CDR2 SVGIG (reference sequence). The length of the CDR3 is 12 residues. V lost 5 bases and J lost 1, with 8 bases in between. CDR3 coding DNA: TGTGCCTGGGGAGAGCGGAACACTGAAGCTTTCTTT. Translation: CAWGERNTEAFF.

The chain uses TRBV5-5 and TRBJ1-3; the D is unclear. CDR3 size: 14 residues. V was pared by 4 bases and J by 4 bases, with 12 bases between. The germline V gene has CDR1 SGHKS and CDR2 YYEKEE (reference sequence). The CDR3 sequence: CASSPGWLGNTIYF. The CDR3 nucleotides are TGTGCCAGCAGCCCGGGATGGTTGGGAAACACCATATATTTT.

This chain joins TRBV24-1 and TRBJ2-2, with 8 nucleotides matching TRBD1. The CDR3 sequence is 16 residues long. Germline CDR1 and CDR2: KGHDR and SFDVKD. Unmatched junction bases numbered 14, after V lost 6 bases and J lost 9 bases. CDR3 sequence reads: CATSPTGQGHSRELFF. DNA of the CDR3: TGTGCCACCAGTCCTACTGGACAGGGCCATTCCAGGGAGCTGTTTTTT.

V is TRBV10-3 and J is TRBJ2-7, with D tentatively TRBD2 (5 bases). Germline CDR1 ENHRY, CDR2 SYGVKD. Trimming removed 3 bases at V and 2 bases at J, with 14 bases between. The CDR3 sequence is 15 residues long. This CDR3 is CAISERSGTTYEQYF. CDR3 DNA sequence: TGTGCCATCAGTGAACGGTCGGGAACTACCTACGAGCAGTACTTC.